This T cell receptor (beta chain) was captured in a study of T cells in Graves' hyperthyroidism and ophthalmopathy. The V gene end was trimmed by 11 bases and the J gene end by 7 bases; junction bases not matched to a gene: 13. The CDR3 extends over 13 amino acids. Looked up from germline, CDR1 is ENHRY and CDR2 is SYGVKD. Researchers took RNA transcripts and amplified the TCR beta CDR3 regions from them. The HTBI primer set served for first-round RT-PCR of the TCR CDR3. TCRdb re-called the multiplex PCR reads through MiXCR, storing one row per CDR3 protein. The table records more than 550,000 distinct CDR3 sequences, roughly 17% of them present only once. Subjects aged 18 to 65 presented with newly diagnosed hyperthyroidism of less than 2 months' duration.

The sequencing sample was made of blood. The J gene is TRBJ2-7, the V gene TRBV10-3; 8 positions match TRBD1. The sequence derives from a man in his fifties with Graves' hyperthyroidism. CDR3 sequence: CASQGQDRREQYF. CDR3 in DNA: TGTGCCTCACAGGGACAGGATCGTCGGGAGCAGTACTTC.